Reported below is one T cell receptor (beta chain). Its antigen remains unidentified. Germline-derived CDR1 and CDR2 are LNHDA and SQIVND (reference sequence). The CDR3 contains 13 residues. V lost 9 bases, J lost 0 bases, and 12 bases lay in between. The data were obtained in a study of cytomegalovirus exposure and HLA in healthy donors. General observations from the study: Immune exposure was documented only through CMV serostatus. The later analysis indicated that the majority of CMV-associated TCR beta chains appeared HLA-restricted.

13 Jbeta primers and 60 Vbeta primers were used for the PCR. Some clones are missing from TCRdb's copy, which holds only in-frame ones; the method was immunoSEQ multiplex PCR. The sample includes roughly 80,000 clones, less than 80% seen only once; the top ten take 6.9%. The chain joins TRBV19 to TRBJ2-7; D unclear. The clonotype originates from a woman aged 45-65 years in good health and CMV-seropositive. The sample comprised PBMCs. CDR3 bases: TGTGCCAGCTCCCATAAGAGCTCCTACGAGCAGTACTTC. Residues: CASSHKSSYEQYF.